A selection of T cell receptor beta chains follows, all from one sample in a study of cytomegalovirus exposure and HLA in healthy donors. The repertoire was sequenced with immunoSEQ multiplex PCR; TCRdb's copy has only in-frame clones and lacks some. The sample holds approximately 110,000 clones, about 12% seen once. Sample: PBMCs. These receptors were obtained from a middle-aged man in good health and CMV-seropositive. Both conserved end residues are part of each CDR3. A D gene is named only where the DNA matches it firmly. Size is omitted from some rows. Given values are once, few, many or a class for expanded clones.

clone_size,d_call,v_call,j_call,cdr3_length,cdr3_nt,cdr3_aa
NA,NA,TRBV4-1,TRBJ2-6,15,TGCGCCAGCAGCCAAGGGCAGGGGGGGGCCAACGTCCTGACTTTC,CASSQGQGGANVLTF
NA,NA,TRBV6-6,TRBJ2-2,14,TGTGCCACCCAACCCGCGGGCACAACCGGGGAGCTGTTTTTT,CATQPAGTTGELFF
NA,TRBD1,TRBV12-5,TRBJ1-2,16,TGTGCTAGTGGTTTGGCAAGACAGGGCGCTAACTATGGCTACACCTTC,CASGLARQGANYGYTF
NA,TRBD1,TRBV11-2,TRBJ2-3,18,TGTGCCAGCAGCTTAGGCAGGGGGCGCGGGGTTAGCACAGATACGCAGTATTTT,CASSLGRGRGVSTDTQYF
few,NA,TRBV6-1,TRBJ2-7,15,TGTGCCAGCAGTGAAATAGCGGAGATATCCTACGAGCAGTACTTC,CASSEIAEISYEQYF
NA,NA,TRBV6-5,TRBJ1-1,15,TGTGCCAGCAGTCCTACGTGGGGGAGGGTCACTGAAGCTTTCTTT,CASSPTWGRVTEAFF
NA,TRBD2,TRBV6-5,TRBJ2-1,16,TGTGCCAGCAGTTACTCGCGAGCGGGATCCTACAATGAGCAGTTCTTC,CASSYSRAGSYNEQFF
few,TRBD1,TRBV11-2,TRBJ2-7,16,TGTGCCAGCAGCTTGATTGACCGGGACAGGGAACGGGAGCAGTACTTC,CASSLIDRDREREQYF
NA,NA,TRBV12-5,TRBJ1-5,15,TGTGCTAGTGGTTTGGTGGCGGGGGCCAATCAGCCCCAGCATTTT,CASGLVAGANQPQHF
NA,TRBD2,TRBV4-2,TRBJ2-4,18,TGTGCCAGCAGCCAAGATCCATCTAGCGGGAGTGCCAAAAACATTCAGTACTTC,CASSQDPSSGSAKNIQYF
NA,NA,TRBV19,TRBJ2-1,15,TGTGCCAGTAGTATCTCTTCAGCGATTTTGAATGAGCAGTTCTTC,CASSISSAILNEQFF
NA,NA,TRBV7-9,TRBJ1-2,15,TGTGCCAGCAGCCTACAGTCTGGTCGGAACTATGGCTACACCTTC,CASSLQSGRNYGYTF
few,TRBD2,TRBV5-1,TRBJ2-7,14,TGCGCCAGCAGCAGTAGCGGGACCCGGGGGGAGCAGTACTTC,CASSSSGTRGEQYF
NA,TRBD2,TRBV29-1,TRBJ2-3,14,TGCAGCGTTCGGGAGGGACCGCCCCAGGATACGCAGTATTTT,CSVREGPPQDTQYF
few,TRBD2,TRBV11-2,TRBJ2-7,16,TGTGCCAGCAGCGGACTAGCGGGAGGGGGGATCCACGAGCAGTACTTC,CASSGLAGGGIHEQYF
NA,TRBD1,TRBV6-6,TRBJ2-5,14,TGTGCCAGCAGTTCCCAGGACAGGGGTGGGGGCCAGTACTTC,CASSSQDRGGGQYF
NA,TRBD1,TRBV27,TRBJ2-7,15,TGTGCCACCAAGCAAAGACAGGGGGCCGCCTACGAGCAGTACTTC,CATKQRQGAAYEQYF
NA,NA,TRBV4-1,TRBJ1-3,13,TGCGCCAGCAGCCGTCCTCAGAGAGGAACCATATATTTT,CASSRPQRGTIYF
few,NA,TRBV5-1,TRBJ2-5,15,TGCGCCAGCAGCTTTTCAGGGATGGAAAGGGAGACCCAGTACTTC,CASSFSGMERETQYF
few,TRBD1,TRBV6-1,TRBJ1-5,14,TGTGCCAGCAGCGTGGACAGGGGTAATCAGCCCCAGCATTTT,CASSVDRGNQPQHF
NA,TRBD2,TRBV7-3,TRBJ2-5,16,TGTGCCAGCAGCCGGGATGGTAGCGGGAGCGGAGAGACCCAGTACTTC,CASSRDGSGSGETQYF
NA,NA,TRBV30,TRBJ1-5,15,TGTGCCTGGAGTTTCGGGCAGGGTGGCAATCAGCCCCAGCATTTT,CAWSFGQGGNQPQHF
NA,NA,TRBV27,TRBJ1-4,15,TGTGCCAGCAGTCGATACAGTTCTACTAATGAAAAACTGTTTTTT,CASSRYSSTNEKLFF
few,NA,TRBV27,TRBJ2-4,15,TGTGCCAGCAGTTGGAGCGGAAGTGTCAAAAACATTCAGTACTTC,CASSWSGSVKNIQYF
NA,TRBD1,TRBV6-5,TRBJ1-3,15,TGTGCCAGCAGTTACGACAGGGACTCTGGAAACACCATATATTTT,CASSYDRDSGNTIYF
NA,NA,TRBV9,TRBJ2-5,14,TGTGCCAGCAGCGTCCCGGACTTCCGGGAGACCCAGTACTTC,CASSVPDFRETQYF
few,TRBD1,TRBV9,TRBJ2-2,16,TGTGCCAGCAGCGTTCAATTTGGGACAGGGGCCGGGGAGCTGTTTTTT,CASSVQFGTGAGELFF
few,TRBD1,TRBV2,TRBJ2-2,19,TGTGCCAGCAGTGGACAGGGGGCGCGTCTAGCGGTTAACACCGGGGAGCTGTTTTTT,CASSGQGARLAVNTGELFF
few,NA,TRBV7-9,TRBJ2-2,16,TGTGCCAGCAGCCACGACTCAGGGTTCTCCGCCGGGGAGCTGTTTTTT,CASSHDSGFSAGELFF
NA,TRBD2,TRBV5-1,TRBJ2-7,14,TGCGCCAGCAGCTTCACTAGCGGCTCCTACGAGCAGTACTTC,CASSFTSGSYEQYF
NA,NA,TRBV5-1,TRBJ2-3,16,TGCGCCAGCACCCCCCTTGGGCGGCTAGCCACAGATACGCAGTATTTT,CASTPLGRLATDTQYF
NA,NA,TRBV6-5,TRBJ2-7,16,TGTGCCAGCAGTTACGGAGACCCCAACCTCGCGCACGAGCAGTACTTC,CASSYGDPNLAHEQYF
few,TRBD1,TRBV6-1,TRBJ1-2,13,TGTGCCAGCAGTGAAGGTGCAGGGGGGGGCTACACCTTC,CASSEGAGGGYTF